This T cell receptor beta chain is drawn from a study of read filtering for tumor transcriptome and immune sequencing. Study in general: R-ISS stage counts were eight or nine for I, about 17 for II, six or seven for III.

CDR3 length equals 14 residues. V lost 1 base and J 3 bases, leaving 10 bases between the germline ends. The germline V gene has CDR1 LGHNA and CDR2 YNFKEQ. This clonotype was observed many times. From about 0.4 ug of RNA, a library with molecular barcoded alpha/delta and beta/gamma adaptors was made. TCRdb re-analysed the reads in MiXCR, keeping a single row per CDR3 protein. The sample shows around 140,000 distinct CDR3 sequences, about 13% of them seen only once. Sequencing input: a population of CD138-negative cells sorted from bone marrow. The chain links TRBV4-2 to TRBJ2-7; tentatively, D is TRBD1 (5 bases). The clonotype originates from a donor over 35 with multiple myeloma. The CDR3 bases are TGTGCCAGCAGCCAAGTTGTCCAGGGCTACGAGCAGTACTTC. Amino acid sequence: CASSQVVQGYEQYF.